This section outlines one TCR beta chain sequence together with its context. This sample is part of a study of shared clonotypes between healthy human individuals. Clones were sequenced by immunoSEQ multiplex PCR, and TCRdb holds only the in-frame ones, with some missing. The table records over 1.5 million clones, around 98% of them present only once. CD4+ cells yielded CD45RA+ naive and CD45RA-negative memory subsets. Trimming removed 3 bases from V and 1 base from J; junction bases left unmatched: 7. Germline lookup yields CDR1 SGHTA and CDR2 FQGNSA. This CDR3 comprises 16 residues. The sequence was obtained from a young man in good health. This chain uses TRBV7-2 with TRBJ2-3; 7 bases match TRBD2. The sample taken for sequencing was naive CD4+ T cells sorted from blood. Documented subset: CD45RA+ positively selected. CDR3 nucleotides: TGTGCCAGCAGCTTCCGTAGTCTAGCGGGCACAGATACGCAGTATTTT. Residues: CASSFRSLAGTDTQYF.